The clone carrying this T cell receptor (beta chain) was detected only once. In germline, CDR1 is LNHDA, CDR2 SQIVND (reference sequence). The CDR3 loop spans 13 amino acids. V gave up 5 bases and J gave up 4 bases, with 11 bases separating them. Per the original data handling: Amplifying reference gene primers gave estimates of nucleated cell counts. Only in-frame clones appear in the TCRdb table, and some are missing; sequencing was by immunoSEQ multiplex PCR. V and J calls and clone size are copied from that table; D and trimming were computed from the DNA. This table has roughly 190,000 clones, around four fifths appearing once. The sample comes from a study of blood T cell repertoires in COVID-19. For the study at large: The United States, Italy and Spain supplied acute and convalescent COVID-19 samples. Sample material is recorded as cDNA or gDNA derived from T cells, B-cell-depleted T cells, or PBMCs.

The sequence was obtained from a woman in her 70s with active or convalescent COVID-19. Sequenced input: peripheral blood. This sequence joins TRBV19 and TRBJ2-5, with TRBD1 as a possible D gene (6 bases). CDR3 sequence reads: CASSPGARETQYF. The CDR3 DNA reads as TGTGCCAGTAGTCCAGGGGCGAGAGAGACCCAGTACTTC.